These 13 T cell receptor beta chains were all obtained from the same sample, sequenced in a study of blood T cell repertoires in COVID-19. Sequencing was performed with immunoSEQ multiplex PCR; in TCRdb, only in-frame clones are kept and a portion is missing. The sample contains a few hundred thousand clones, more than 70% of which appear only once. Material: peripheral blood. These receptors all come from a woman in her forties or fifties with acute or convalescent COVID-19.

The chain carries TRBV6-2 or TRBV6-3 and TRBJ1-2; a weak D match, TRBD1 (5 bases). This CDR3 contains 15 residues. Trimming pared 3 bases from V and 4 bases from J, leaving 15 bases between. Germline-derived CDR1 and CDR2 are MNHEY and SVGEGT. The CDR3 loop is CASSYRTTGGYGYTF. The CDR3 nucleotides are TGTGCCAGCAGTTATAGGACGACCGGGGGCTATGGCTACACCTTC.

The V call is TRBV6-6, the J call TRBJ2-1; TRBD1 agrees at 8 bases. Germline-derived CDR1 and CDR2 are MNHNY and SVGAGI (reference sequence). The V and J ends lost 0 bases and 6 bases, in that order; junction bases with no gene match: 4. The CDR3 totals 15 residues. The CDR3 nucleotides read TGTGCCAGCAGTTACTCAGGACAGGGAAGCAATGAGCAGTTCTTC. It encodes CASSYSGQGSNEQFF.

V usage is TRBV4-3 and J usage is TRBJ2-7; no definite D call. The V gene's germline CDR1 is LGHNA and CDR2 YSLEER. Trimming removed 0 bases from V and 3 bases from J, with 9 bases in between. The CDR3 is 14 residues long. The CDR3 spells CASSQDVAVYEQYF. CDR3 bases: TGCGCCAGCAGCCAAGATGTCGCGGTCTACGAGCAGTACTTC.

A remark on this clone: An end of the junction does not agree with germline; a read error may underlie this. The chain couples TRBV6-2 or TRBV6-3 to TRBJ1-4; the match to TRBD1 covers 7 bases. Germline CDR1 is MNHEY and CDR2 is SVGEGT. The CDR3 loop spans 16 amino acids. CDR3 sequence: CASSYPTGPTNEKLFF. CDR3 nucleotide sequence: TGTGCCAGCAGTTACCCGACAGGGCCAACGAATGAAAAACTGTTTTTT.

The sample holds one count of this clone. The gene calls are TRBV7-8 and TRBJ2-5; 15 bases map to TRBD2. V was clipped by 3 bases and J by 4 bases; unmatched bases: 9. This CDR3 spans 18 amino acids. The germline CDR1 and CDR2 sequences are SGHVS and FQNEAQ. The CDR3 sequence: CASSFGLAGGPGLETQYF. The CDR3 coding sequence is TGTGCCAGCAGCTTCGGACTAGCGGGAGGGCCGGGGCTAGAGACCCAGTACTTC.

This chain connects TRBV9 to TRBJ2-7; 7 positions agree with TRBD1. In germline, CDR1 is SGDLS, CDR2 YYNGEE. V lost 0 bases to trimming and J lost 4 bases; unmatched junction nucleotides: 7. This CDR3 comprises 15 residues. CDR3 sequence: CASSVEPGGSYEQYF. CDR3 DNA: TGTGCCAGCAGCGTAGAGCCAGGGGGATCTTACGAGCAGTACTTC.

The chain has TRBV7-3 and TRBJ1-1; 8 nucleotides agree with TRBD1. The V gene end was trimmed by 5 bases and the J gene end by 5 bases; junction bases not matched to a gene: 7. CDR1 is SGHTA and CDR2 is FQGTGA in the germline V gene. This CDR3 is 14 amino acids long. As DNA, the CDR3 is TGTGCCAGCAGCCCAGGACAGGGTAGTACTGAAGCTTTCTTT. Translating gives CASSPGQGSTEAFF.

J is TRBJ2-1 and V is TRBV18; D unclear. The CDR3 has 13 residues. Germline V CDR1 and CDR2: KGHSH, LQKENI. V lost 3 bases, J lost 9 bases, and 12 bases lay in between. CDR3 nucleotides: TGTGCCAGCTCACCCAACGGAGTAATTGAGCAGTTCTTC. It codes for CASSPNGVIEQFF.

The gene calls are TRBV18 and TRBJ2-5; 12 bases agree with TRBD2. Unmatched junction bases numbered 4, after V lost 1 base and J lost 4 bases. Germline-derived CDR1 and CDR2 are KGHSH and LQKENI. The CDR3 spans 16 residues. CDR3 region: CASSPRLAGGRETQYF. The CDR3 bases are TGTGCCAGCTCACCACGTCTAGCGGGAGGGCGAGAGACCCAGTACTTC.

This chain connects TRBV18 to TRBJ2-7; no firm D call. V lost 0 bases and J 7 bases, leaving 13 bases between the germline ends. The germline V gene encodes CDR1 KGHSH and CDR2 LQKENI. The CDR3 extends over 14 amino acids. In DNA form, the CDR3 reads TGTGCCAGCTCACCACCTAGAGGCCAAGAGGAGCAGTACTTC. This translates into CASSPPRGQEEQYF.

The rearrangement joins TRBV3-1 (or the pseudogene TRBV3-2) to TRBJ1-3; D is unresolved. The germline V and J ends were trimmed by 1 base and 0 bases, with 10 bases remaining between them. Germline lookup yields CDR1 LGHDT and CDR2 YNNKEL (reference sequence). The CDR3 spans 16 residues. The CDR3 spells CASSQGPGNSGNTIYF. CDR3 nucleotide sequence: TGTGCCAGCAGCCAAGGTCCAGGCAACTCTGGAAACACCATATATTTT.

V gene TRBV24-1 combines with J gene TRBJ2-1; 8 positions match TRBD1. The CDR3 is 11 residues long. Looked up from germline, CDR1 is KGHDR and CDR2 is SFDVKD. The J segment lost 8 bases and the V segment lost 9 bases, leaving 2 bases of the junction unmatched. The CDR3 coding sequence is TGTGCCACCGGACAGGGCTATGAGCAGTTCTTC. Amino acids: CATGQGYEQFF.

This chain joins TRBV5-6 and TRBJ2-2; TRBD2 is a possible D gene (5 bases). The CDR3 covers 16 residues. V gave up 0 bases and J gave up 11 bases, with 20 bases separating them. Per germline, CDR1 SGHDT and CDR2 YYEEEE. The CDR3: CASSLDSVHHRGELFF. CDR3 coding DNA: TGTGCCAGCAGCTTGGACAGTGTCCATCACCGGGGTGAGCTGTTTTTT.